These 10 T cell receptor beta chains were sequenced from one sample in a study of Tregs in tolerant kidney transplant recipients. Related graft donors supplied nonmyeloablative bone marrow transplants, and mixed chimerism was transient. Produced via immunoSEQ multiplex PCR; TCRdb's table is partial and in-frame only. The sample gives approximately 20,000 clones, over 70% of which show up once; about a quarter is in the top ten. The source was CD8+ T cells from blood (PBMCs), collected 6 months after the transplant. All receptors come from a human patient who received a combined kidney and bone marrow transplant. Some T cells here may be from the graft donor.

The chain has TRBV6-5 and TRBJ2-3, with D maybe TRBD1 (5 bases). With 2 bases removed from V and 0 bases from J, the gap between germline ends came to 9 bases. Germline values: CDR1 MNHEY, CDR2 SVGAGI. The CDR3 extends over 15 amino acids. The DNA of the CDR3 is TGTGCCAGCAGTTACAGGGGCTCTAGCACAGATACGCAGTATTTT. It translates to CASSYRGSSTDTQYF.

As DNA, the CDR3 is TGTGCCAGCACCTCCACAGGGGCCACCCTCTACGAGCAGTACTTC. Encoded protein: CASTSTGATLYEQYF. The V gene is TRBV7-8, the J gene TRBJ2-7; 7 bases are shared with TRBD1. V was pared by 7 bases and J by 3 bases, with 12 bases of the junction left unmatched. This CDR3 has 15 amino acids. CDR1 and CDR2 (germline): SGHVS, FQNEAQ.

This clone was seen once. V gene TRBV28 combines with J gene TRBJ2-7; D gene unclear. Germline V gene lookup returns CDR1 MDHEN and CDR2 SYDVKM. The CDR3 has 14 residues. Trimming took 3 bases from V and 0 from J, leaving 9 bases between them. CDR3 in amino acids: CASSFAGSSYEQYF. In DNA, the CDR3 is TGTGCCAGCAGTTTTGCAGGTTCCTCCTACGAGCAGTACTTC. Based on the CDR3 plus reference TRBV28 and TRBJ2-7, the full variable domain is DVKVTQSSRYLVKRTGEKVFLECVQDMDHENMFWYRQDPGLGLRLIYFSYDVKMKEKGDIPEGYSVSREKKERFSLILESASTNQTSMYLCASSFAGSSYEQYFGPGTRLTVT.

This sequence joins TRBV6-1 and TRBJ2-7; no definite D call. Trimming stripped 8 bases from V and 4 bases from J, with 9 bases between. Germline lookup yields CDR1 MNHNS and CDR2 SASEGT. The CDR3 consists of 11 residues. DNA of the CDR3: TGTGCCAGCCCCCTCGGGTACGAGCAGTACTTC. It translates to CASPLGYEQYF.

The V gene is TRBV19, the J gene TRBJ1-5; 8 nucleotides match TRBD1. V dropped 9 bases and J dropped 2; count of bases not matched to a gene: 3. The CDR3 runs 13 residues. Germline CDR1 is LNHDA and CDR2 is SQIVND (reference sequence). CDR3 DNA: TGTGCCAGCACGACAGGGGGCAATCAGCCCCAGCATTTT. Its protein is CASTTGGNQPQHF.

V and J are TRBV29-1 and TRBJ2-1; 10 bases map to TRBD1. The germline V gene has CDR1 SQVTM and CDR2 ANQGSEA. The V gene end was trimmed by 6 bases and the J gene end by 5 bases; junction bases not matched to a gene: 4. The CDR3 extends over 13 amino acids. The CDR3 sequence is CSVGQGNHNEQFF. DNA of the CDR3: TGCAGCGTGGGACAGGGGAATCACAATGAGCAGTTCTTC.

The chain couples TRBV27 to TRBJ2-7; maybe TRBD2 (6 bases). V was trimmed by 0 bases and J by 7 bases, leaving 16 bases between them. Germline lookup yields CDR1 MNHEY and CDR2 SMNVEV (reference sequence). The CDR3 extends over 15 amino acids. This CDR3 is CASSLSGTSWGEQYF. The CDR3 nucleotides are TGTGCCAGCAGTTTATCCGGTACTAGCTGGGGAGAGCAGTACTTC.

CDR3 in DNA: TGTGCCAGCACCTTCCTGGGGCACAATGAGCAGTTCTTC. Its protein is CASTFLGHNEQFF. The rearrangement uses TRBV28 and TRBJ2-1, with D maybe TRBD1 (5 bases). V was clipped by 7 bases and J by 5 bases, with 12 bases between them. The germline V gene has CDR1 MDHEN and CDR2 SYDVKM. The CDR3 consists of 13 residues.

The CDR3 protein is CASRPVSGAYEQYF. The CDR3 region has the DNA TGTGCCAGCCGCCCAGTTAGCGGGGCCTACGAGCAGTACTTC. The chain combines TRBV28 with TRBJ2-5, with 8 bases fitting TRBD2. The J call may be faulty, since TRBJ2-7 better matches the DNA end. Looked up from germline, CDR1 is MDHEN and CDR2 is SYDVKM. The CDR3 totals 14 residues.

V is TRBV19 and J is TRBJ2-7; 9 bases agree with TRBD1. This CDR3 region has 13 residues. After removal of 5 bases from V and 3 bases from J, the junction contained 2 bases not matched to a gene. Germline CDR1 reads LNHDA; CDR2 reads SQIVND (reference sequence). The CDR3: CASSWGQGYEQYF. DNA for the CDR3: TGTGCCAGTAGTTGGGGACAGGGCTACGAGCAGTACTTC.